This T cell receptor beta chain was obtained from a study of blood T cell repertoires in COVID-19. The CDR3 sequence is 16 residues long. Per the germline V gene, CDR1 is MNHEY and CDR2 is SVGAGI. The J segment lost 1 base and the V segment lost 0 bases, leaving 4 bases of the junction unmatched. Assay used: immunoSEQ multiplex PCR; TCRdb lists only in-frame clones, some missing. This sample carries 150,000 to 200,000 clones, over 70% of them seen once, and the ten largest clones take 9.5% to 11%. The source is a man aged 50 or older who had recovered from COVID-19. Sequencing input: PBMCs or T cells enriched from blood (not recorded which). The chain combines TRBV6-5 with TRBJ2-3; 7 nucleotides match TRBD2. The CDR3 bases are TGTGCCAGCAGTTACTCGGGAGGGAGGCGCACAGATACGCAGTATTTT. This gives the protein CASSYSGGRRTDTQYF.